This TCR beta chain was captured in a study of blood T cell repertoires in COVID-19. Trimming took 4 bases from V and 2 from J, leaving 12 bases between them. The CDR3 length is 15 residues. Germline V gives CDR1 LGHNA, CDR2 YSLEER. Per the original data handling: It was from reference gene primer amplification that nucleated cell counts were estimated. The assay was immunoSEQ multiplex PCR, and TCRdb's table has in-frame clones only and misses some. V, J and clone size reflect that table, while D and trimming were determined from the DNA. This table has roughly 190,000 clones, around nine tenths appearing once.

The source is a man between 65 and 85 years old with acute or convalescent COVID-19. The J gene is TRBJ1-5, the V gene TRBV4-3; D is uncertain. Sequencing input: peripheral blood. The CDR3 DNA is TGCGCCAGCAGCCTGACTATGGACGGCAATCAGCCCCAGCATTTT. Amino acids: CASSLTMDGNQPQHF.